Sequencing of this T cell receptor beta chain was carried out in a study of shared clonotypes between healthy human individuals. Genomic DNA (from each subset) was split evenly across several immunoSEQ plates. TCRdb's copy holds only in-frame clones and misses some; the assay was immunoSEQ multiplex PCR. The top ten hold about 0.13% of the sample, which has some 2.1 million clones, over 85% seen once. Study-wide findings and caveats: Specimens sampled were limited to blood, with tissue repertoires likely differing.

Germline V gives CDR1 SGHRS, CDR2 YFSETQ. V lost 1 base, J lost 7 bases, and 7 bases stayed unmatched. CDR3 length equals 15 residues. Concerning this clone: Its antigen is unknown.

Input material: naive CD4+ T cells sorted from blood. Subset: CD45RA+ positively selected. The gene calls are TRBV5-1 and TRBJ2-7; TRBD1 matches at 11 bases. The sequence was collected from a man aged 18 to 30 in good health. The CDR3 sequence is CASSLPSGQGGEQYF. CDR3 DNA: TGCGCCAGCAGCTTGCCGTCGGGACAGGGGGGAGAGCAGTACTTC.